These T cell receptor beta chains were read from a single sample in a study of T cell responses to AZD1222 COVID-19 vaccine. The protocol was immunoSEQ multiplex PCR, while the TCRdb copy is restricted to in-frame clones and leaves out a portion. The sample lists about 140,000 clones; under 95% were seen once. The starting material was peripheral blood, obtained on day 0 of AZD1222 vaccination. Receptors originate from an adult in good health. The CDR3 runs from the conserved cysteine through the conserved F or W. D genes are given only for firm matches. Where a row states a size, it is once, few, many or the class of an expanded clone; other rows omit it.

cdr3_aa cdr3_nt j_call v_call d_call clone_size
CASSLNQRPTNEKLFF TGTGCCAGCAGCCTAAATCAGCGGCCCACTAATGAAAAACTGTTTTTT TRBJ1-4 TRBV6-2/TRBV6-3 . few
CASSQSRTSGSWYEQYF TGTGCCAGCAGCCAAAGTCGTACTAGCGGGAGCTGGTACGAGCAGTACTTC TRBJ2-7 TRBV14 TRBD2 .
CASNSAGGGEQYF TGTGCCAGCAACTCCGCGGGTGGCGGGGAGCAGTACTTC TRBJ2-7 TRBV27 . .
CASSAGPWPQHF TGTGCCAGCAGCGCCGGACCTTGGCCCCAGCATTTT TRBJ1-5 TRBV28 . .
CASSLEVAGRGHAFF TGCGCCAGCAGCTTGGAAGTCGCGGGGAGGGGGCATGCTTTCTTT TRBJ1-1 TRBV5-1 TRBD1 .
CATTGLLLNYGYTF TGTGCCACCACCGGACTGTTGCTTAACTATGGCTACACCTTC TRBJ1-2 TRBV7-9 . .
CASSPRNSGIYNEQFF TGTGCCAGCAGCCCCCGTAATAGCGGGATTTACAATGAGCAGTTCTTC TRBJ2-1 TRBV11-2 TRBD2 .
CASSTTRDSPLHF TGCGCCAGCAGCACCACACGAGATTCACCCCTCCACTTT TRBJ1-6 TRBV5-1 . .
CASSIWVSHTQYF TGTGCCAGCTCGATATGGGTCTCGCATACGCAGTATTTT TRBJ2-3 TRBV12-3/TRBV12-4 . .
CASSQVTTGGPYEQYF TGTGCCAGCAGCCAAGTTACGACAGGCGGACCCTACGAGCAGTACTTC TRBJ2-7 TRBV4-2 . .
CASSISGGSYNEQFF TGCGCCAGCAGCATTAGCGGGGGCTCCTACAATGAGCAGTTCTTC TRBJ2-1 TRBV5-1 TRBD2 .
CTSSPNQPQHF TGCACCAGCAGCCCCAATCAGCCCCAGCATTTT TRBJ1-5 TRBV1 . .
CATSRVLQRWTGYSPLHF TGTGCCACCAGCAGAGTCCTCCAACGGTGGACAGGGTATTCACCCCTCCACTTT TRBJ1-6 TRBV15 TRBD1 once
CASVPGLGWWNSPLHF TGTGCCAGCGTGCCGGGGCTAGGGTGGTGGAATTCACCCCTCCACTTT TRBJ1-6 TRBV6-6 . .
CASRRGAFYNSPLHF TGTGCCAGCAGAAGAGGGGCGTTCTATAATTCACCCCTCCACTTT TRBJ1-6 TRBV28 . .
CASSPDRGPYNEQFF TGTGCCAGCTCACCAGACAGGGGCCCCTACAATGAGCAGTTCTTC TRBJ2-1 TRBV18 TRBD1 .
CASSRTSGDAYEQYF TGTGCCAGCAGCCGGACTAGCGGGGATGCCTACGAGCAGTACTTC TRBJ2-7 TRBV7-9 TRBD2 .
CASSRTAVQPQHF TGTGCCAGCAGCCGGACAGCGGTTCAGCCCCAGCATTTT TRBJ1-5 TRBV11-3 . .
CASSLTGGWNTEAFF TGTGCCAGCAGCTTAACAGGGGGTTGGAACACTGAAGCTTTCTTT TRBJ1-1 TRBV7-3 . .
CASSLRGIQSEAFF TGTGCCAGCAGCTTGCGGGGGATACAGAGTGAAGCTTTCTTT TRBJ1-1 TRBV7-3 . .
CASSLRPQGANQPQHF TGTGCCAGCAGTCTTCGCCCACAGGGAGCCAATCAGCCCCAGCATTTT TRBJ1-5 TRBV28 . .
CASSQGQGRKLFF TGTGCCAGCAGCCAAGGGCAGGGAAGGAAACTGTTTTTT TRBJ1-4 TRBV7-2 . once
CASSLGGTDTQYF TGCGCCAGCAGCTTGGGGGGCACAGATACGCAGTATTTT TRBJ2-3 TRBV5-1 . .
CASGRDPGETQYF TGTGCCAGCGGACGGGACCCCGGAGAGACCCAGTACTTC TRBJ2-5 TRBV2 . .
CASSASVAGELFF TGTGCCAGCAGCGCCTCCGTGGCCGGGGAGCTGTTTTTT TRBJ2-2 TRBV7-6 . .
CASSQDWSEPQHF TGCGCCAGCAGCCAAGATTGGTCGGAGCCCCAGCATTTT TRBJ1-5 TRBV4-3 . once
CASSEQGVTEAFF TGTGCCAGCAGTGAACAGGGAGTAACTGAAGCTTTCTTT TRBJ1-1 TRBV6-1 . .
CATSSQRTGPQYF TGTGCCACCAGTTCCCAAAGGACAGGGCCGCAGTACTTC TRBJ2-7 TRBV24-1 TRBD1 .
CAWTRDRGGYGYTF TGTGCCTGGACCCGGGACAGGGGAGGCTATGGCTACACCTTC TRBJ1-2 TRBV30 TRBD1 .
CASSQDRVQGYTF TGCGCCAGCAGCCAGGACAGGGTGCAGGGCTACACCTTC TRBJ1-2 TRBV5-1 TRBD1 .
CATSDPNREETQYF TGTGCCACCAGTGACCCCAACAGAGAAGAGACCCAGTACTTC TRBJ2-5 TRBV24-1 . .
CAGTQGAIADTQYF TGTGCCGGGACACAGGGGGCGATTGCAGATACGCAGTATTTT TRBJ2-3 TRBV7-9 TRBD1 .
CASSLTSGAGELFF TGTGCCAGCAGCTTAACGTCAGGGGCCGGGGAGCTGTTTTTT TRBJ2-2 TRBV7-2 . .
CASSLGVDQPQHF TGCGCCAGCAGCTTGGGAGTAGATCAGCCCCAGCATTTT TRBJ1-5 TRBV5-1 . .
CASSMVTDIDTQYF TGTGCCAGTAGTATGGTCACCGACATCGATACGCAGTATTTT TRBJ2-3 TRBV19 . .
CASRPDRGFIGETQYF TGTGCCAGCAGACCCGACAGGGGGTTCATAGGAGAGACCCAGTACTTC TRBJ2-5 TRBV2 TRBD1 .
CASSGRYNEQFF TGTGCCAGCAGCGGGCGGTACAATGAGCAGTTCTTC TRBJ2-1 TRBV7-9 . .
CASSLRGLEQYF TGCGCCAGCAGCTTGCGGGGGCTTGAGCAGTACTTC TRBJ2-7 TRBV5-1 . .
CAWTGVGYNEQFF TGTGCCTGGACAGGCGTGGGCTACAATGAGCAGTTCTTC TRBJ2-1 TRBV30 . .
CASTGQGAFTEAFF TGTGCCAGCACGGGACAGGGGGCTTTCACTGAAGCTTTCTTT TRBJ1-1 TRBV27 TRBD1 .
CASSFRVGGAFF TGTGCCAGCAGCTTCAGGGTTGGAGGCGCTTTCTTT TRBJ1-1 TRBV5-8 . .
CASRDLGLAGSEQYF TGTGCCAGCAGAGACCTAGGACTAGCGGGGAGCGAGCAGTACTTC TRBJ2-7 TRBV6-4 TRBD2 .
CSEGAGGPLEQFF TGCAGCGAAGGGGCGGGAGGGCCTCTTGAGCAGTTCTTC TRBJ2-1 TRBV29-1 TRBD2 once
CASSPDWATNYGYTF TGTGCCAGCAGTCCTGATTGGGCAACTAACTATGGCTACACCTTC TRBJ1-2 TRBV5-4 . .
CASSLFRAETQYF TGTGCCAGCAGTTTATTCCGGGCCGAGACCCAGTACTTC TRBJ2-5 TRBV28 . .
CASSLSRDFANEQFF TGTGCCAGCAGCTTATCCCGGGACTTTGCCAATGAGCAGTTCTTC TRBJ2-1 TRBV11-3 . .
CASSPLTGNTGELFF TGTGCCAGCTCACCTCTGACAGGGAACACCGGGGAGCTGTTTTTT TRBJ2-2 TRBV18 . .
CASTLGGASSYEQYF TGTGCCAGCACCTTAGGGGGTGCTAGCTCCTACGAGCAGTACTTC TRBJ2-7 TRBV7-9 . .